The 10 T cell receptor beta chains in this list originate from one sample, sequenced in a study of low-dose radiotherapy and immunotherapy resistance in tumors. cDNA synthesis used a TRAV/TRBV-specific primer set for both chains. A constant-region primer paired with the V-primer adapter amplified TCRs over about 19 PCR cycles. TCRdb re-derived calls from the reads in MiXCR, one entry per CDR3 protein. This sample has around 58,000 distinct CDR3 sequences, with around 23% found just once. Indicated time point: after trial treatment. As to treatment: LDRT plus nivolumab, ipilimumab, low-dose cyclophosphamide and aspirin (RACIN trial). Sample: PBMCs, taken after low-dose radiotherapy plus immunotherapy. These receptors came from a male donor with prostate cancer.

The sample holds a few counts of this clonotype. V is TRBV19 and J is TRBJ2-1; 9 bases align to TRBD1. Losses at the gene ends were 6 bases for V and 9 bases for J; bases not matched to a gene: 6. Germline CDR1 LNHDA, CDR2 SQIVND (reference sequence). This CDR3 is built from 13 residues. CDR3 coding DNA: TGTGCCAGTAGCCAACAGGGGGCTATTGAGCAGTTCTTC. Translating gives CASSQQGAIEQFF.

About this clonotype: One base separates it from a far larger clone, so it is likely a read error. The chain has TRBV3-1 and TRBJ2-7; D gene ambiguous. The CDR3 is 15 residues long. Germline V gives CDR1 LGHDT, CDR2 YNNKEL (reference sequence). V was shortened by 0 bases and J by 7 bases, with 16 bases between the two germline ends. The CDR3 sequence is CASSQDPGPNNEQYF. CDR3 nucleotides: TGTGCCAGCAGCCAAGATCCCGGGCCTAACAATGAGCAGTACTTC.

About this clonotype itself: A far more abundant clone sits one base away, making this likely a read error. CDR3 region: CASSHGTSGGAQETQFF. In DNA form, the CDR3 reads TGTGCCAGCAGCCACGGGACTAGCGGGGGGGCCCAAGAGACCCAGTTCTTC. The rearrangement uses TRBV4-2 and TRBJ2-1; the match to TRBD2 covers 16 bases. This CDR3 spans 17 amino acids. After removal of 3 bases from V and 13 bases from J, the junction contained 12 bases not matched to a gene. Germline V gives CDR1 LGHNA, CDR2 YNFKEQ.

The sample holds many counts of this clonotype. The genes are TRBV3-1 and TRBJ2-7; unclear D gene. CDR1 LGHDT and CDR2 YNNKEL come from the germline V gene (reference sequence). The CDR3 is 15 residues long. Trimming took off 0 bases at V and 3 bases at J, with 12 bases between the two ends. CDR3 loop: CASSQELGRGYEQYF. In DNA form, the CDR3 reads TGTGCCAGCAGCCAAGAGCTTGGACGCGGCTACGAGCAGTACTTC.

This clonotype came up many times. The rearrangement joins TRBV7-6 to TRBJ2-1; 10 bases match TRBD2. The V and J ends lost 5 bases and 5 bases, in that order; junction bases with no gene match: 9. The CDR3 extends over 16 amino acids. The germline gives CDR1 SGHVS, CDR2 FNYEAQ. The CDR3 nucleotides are TGTGCCAGCAGCCGACGGGGAGCGGGGGGGAACAATGAGCAGTTCTTC. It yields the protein CASSRRGAGGNNEQFF.

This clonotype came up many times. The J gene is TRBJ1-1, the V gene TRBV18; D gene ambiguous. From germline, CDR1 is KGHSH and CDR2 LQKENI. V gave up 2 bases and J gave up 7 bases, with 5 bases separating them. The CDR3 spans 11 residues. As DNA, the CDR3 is TGTGCCAGCTCACCAGGGTTTGAAGCTTTCTTT. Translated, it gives CASSPGFEAFF.

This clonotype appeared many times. The CDR3 DNA reads as TGTGCCAGCAGCTTAGAGGTAGCGGGGGTGTACAATGAGCAGTTCTTC. Its translation is CASSLEVAGVYNEQFF. The chain employs TRBV7-8 and TRBJ2-1; TRBD2 matches 9 bases. Germline CDR1 and CDR2: SGHVS and FQNEAQ. The CDR3 is made up of 16 amino acids. V gave up 1 base and J gave up 4 bases; unmatched junction bases: 5.

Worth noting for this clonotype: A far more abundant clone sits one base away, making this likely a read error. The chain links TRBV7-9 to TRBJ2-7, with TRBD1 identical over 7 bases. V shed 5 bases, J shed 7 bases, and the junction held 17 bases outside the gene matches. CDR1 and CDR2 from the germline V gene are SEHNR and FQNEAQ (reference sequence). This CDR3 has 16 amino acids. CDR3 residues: CASSVNRGYYPDEQYF. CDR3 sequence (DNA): TGTGCCAGCAGCGTAAACAGGGGCTACTACCCTGATGAGCAGTACTTC.

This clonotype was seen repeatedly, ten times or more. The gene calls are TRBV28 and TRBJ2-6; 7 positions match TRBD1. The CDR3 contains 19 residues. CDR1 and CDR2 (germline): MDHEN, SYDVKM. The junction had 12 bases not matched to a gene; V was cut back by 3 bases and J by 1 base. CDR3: CASSFLVRVTGSGANVLTF. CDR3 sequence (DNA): TGTGCCAGCAGTTTCTTAGTAAGAGTGACAGGGTCTGGGGCCAACGTCCTGACTTTC.

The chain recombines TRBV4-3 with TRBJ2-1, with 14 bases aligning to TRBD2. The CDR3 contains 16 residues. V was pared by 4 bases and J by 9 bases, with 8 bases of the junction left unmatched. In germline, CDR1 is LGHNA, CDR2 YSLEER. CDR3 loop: CASSRRGLAGVSEQFF. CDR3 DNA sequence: TGCGCCAGCAGCCGCAGGGGACTAGCGGGGGTCAGTGAGCAGTTCTTC.